This entry lists 6 T cell receptor beta chains sequenced from one sample in a study of blood T cell repertoires in COVID-19. Sequencing used immunoSEQ multiplex PCR; TCRdb keeps in-frame clones, though not all of them. In the table there are about 94,000 clones, 80% of which are singletons. Sequencing input: peripheral blood. Every receptor here comes from a human donor in a cohort sampled during active COVID-19.

This rearrangement joins TRBV28 to TRBJ1-3; D not certain. This CDR3 region has 15 residues. Germline-derived CDR1 and CDR2 are MDHEN and SYDVKM. The V gene lost 5 bases and the J gene lost 2 bases, with 13 bases spanning the gap. CDR3 DNA sequence: TGTGCCAGCAGTAACCCCCCCGGGGCTGGAAACACCATATATTTT. The encoded protein is CASSNPPGAGNTIYF.

J is TRBJ2-2 and V is TRBV5-5, with D perhaps TRBD2 (6 bases). CDR1 SGHKS and CDR2 YYEKEE come from the germline V gene (reference sequence). Trimming removed 0 bases from V and 7 bases from J, with 10 bases in between. The CDR3 totals 14 residues. The CDR3 region has the DNA TGTGCCAGCAGCTTGGCGGGGGTCGTCGGGGAGCTGTTTTTT. Protein sequence: CASSLAGVVGELFF.

To note about this clone: Relative to the germline gene, one junction end is altered; a read error may explain this. The chain joins TRBV10-1 to TRBJ1-1, with 9 bases identical to TRBD1. The CDR3 sequence is 16 residues long. CDR1 and CDR2 from the germline V gene are WNHNN and SYGVQD (reference sequence). CDR3 amino acids: CASSKSGTGTNTEAFF. The CDR3 region has the DNA TGCGCCAGCAGTAAGTCAGGGACAGGGACGAACACTGAAGCTTTCTTT.

The V and J genes are TRBV30 and TRBJ1-3; no firm D call. The CDR3 has 14 amino acids. Germline V gives CDR1 GTSNPN, CDR2 SVGIG (reference sequence). V lost 0 bases to trimming and J lost 0 bases, with 6 bases between them. This CDR3 is CAWSVGGSGNTIYF. The CDR3 region has the DNA TGTGCCTGGAGTGTAGGAGGCTCTGGAAACACCATATATTTT.

The V gene is TRBV6-5, the J gene TRBJ1-1; 7 bases are a match to TRBD1. The CDR3 has 15 amino acids. Germline loops: CDR1 MNHEY, CDR2 SVGAGI. Germline trimming cut 7 bases from V and 1 base from J; bases unmatched to any gene: 9. This CDR3 reads CASKSDRWKNTEAFF. In DNA, the CDR3 is TGTGCCAGCAAGTCGGACAGGTGGAAGAACACTGAAGCTTTCTTT.

The sample holds one count of this clone. The V and J genes are TRBV19 and TRBJ2-3; 14 nucleotides line up with TRBD2. With V trimmed by 6 bases and J by 5 bases, 13 bases remained unmatched. The CDR3 consists of 18 residues. Per the germline V gene, CDR1 is LNHDA and CDR2 is SQIVND (reference sequence). The CDR3, as DNA: TGTGCCAGTAGCTACGGACTAGCGGGAGGTTTGATAGGAGATACGCAGTATTTT. It encodes CASSYGLAGGLIGDTQYF. The variable domain in full, completed from reference TRBV19 and TRBJ2-3, reads DGGITQSPKYLFRKEGQNVTLSCEQNLNHDAMYWYRQDPGQGLRLIYYSQIVNDFQKGDIAEGYSVSREKKESFPLTVTSAQKNPTAFYLCASSYGLAGGLIGDTQYFGPGTRLTVL.